The 4 T cell receptor beta chains given below trace back to one sample, sequenced in a study of identifying expanded T cells in peripheral blood. Data came from immunoSEQ multiplex PCR; TCRdb stores just in-frame clones and leaves some out. The sample has about 130,000 clones, around nine tenths seen once. The sequenced sample was blood. These receptors originate from a person aged 18 to 75 in good health.

The chain combines TRBV25-1 with TRBJ2-7; 11 nucleotides agree with TRBD2. The CDR3 spans 18 residues. CDR1 is MGHDK, CDR2 SYGVNS, per germline. Germline trimming cut 1 base from V and 2 bases from J; bases unmatched to any gene: 10. CDR3 residues: CASSEFRLAGGGTYEQYF. The CDR3 DNA reads TGTGCCAGCAGTGAATTTAGGCTAGCGGGAGGAGGAACCTACGAGCAGTACTTC.

This rearrangement joins TRBV5-4 to TRBJ2-1; D may be TRBD1 or TRBD2 (5 bases each). Deletions cut 0 bases from V and 1 base from J, with 14 bases between. CDR3 length: 17 residues. CDR1 and CDR2 (germline): SGHNT, YYREEE (reference sequence). CDR3: CASSLAWGTSSYNEQFF. Written as DNA, the CDR3 is TGTGCCAGCAGCTTGGCCTGGGGGACGTCATCCTACAATGAGCAGTTCTTC.

This sequence joins TRBV11-2 and TRBJ1-3, with TRBD1 as a possible D gene (6 bases). The CDR3 consists of 16 residues. Deletions cut 5 bases from V and 0 bases from J, with 14 bases between. The germline V gene encodes CDR1 SGHAT and CDR2 FQNNGV. The CDR3 sequence is CASSLRGDSSGNTIYF. In nucleotides, the CDR3 is TGTGCCAGCAGCCTAAGGGGGGATAGCTCTGGAAACACCATATATTTT.

The chain recombines TRBV6-5 with TRBJ2-3, with D maybe TRBD1 (6 bases). Germline CDR1 MNHEY, CDR2 SVGAGI. Trimming left V 4 bases short and J 7 bases short, with 12 bases between. The CDR3 length is 13 residues. As DNA, the CDR3 is TGTGCCAGCAGTTGGGGGCTAGCAAATACGCAGTATTTT. Its protein product is CASSWGLANTQYF.